A selection of T cell receptor beta chains follows, all from one sample in a study of OX40 agonist ivuxolimab in advanced cancers. TCRdb's copy holds only in-frame clones and misses some; the assay was immunoSEQ multiplex PCR. The sample comprises about 49,000 clones, around 84% of which are singletons, and about a fifth rests with the top ten. The sequencing used CD4+ or CD8+ T cells sorted from blood, collected in a trial of the OX40 agonist ivuxolimab. The receptors here all came from an adult with an advanced solid tumor such as melanoma, head and neck, liver or kidney cancer. The CDR3 runs from the conserved cysteine through the conserved F or W. The order of the fields is clone size, J gene, CDR3 length, V gene, D gene, CDR3 DNA, CDR3 protein. A D gene is named only where the DNA matches it firmly. Not all rows give a size; the values are once, few, many and, for expanded clones, a class.

NA,TRBJ2-1,15,TRBV28,TRBD2,TGTGCCAGCAGTTTAATAGCGGGGGGGCTGGGTGAGCAGTTCTTC,CASSLIAGGLGEQFF
once,TRBJ2-5,13,TRBV7-9,NA,TGTGCCAGCAGCTTAGATCCGAGGGAGACCCAGTACTTC,CASSLDPRETQYF
NA,TRBJ2-1,14,TRBV28,NA,TGTGCCAGCAGTTTGGGATCAGGGGTTCGGGAGCAGTTCTTC,CASSLGSGVREQFF
NA,TRBJ1-1,14,TRBV29-1,NA,TGCAGCGTTGAAGGCCCGTTGGCGAACACTGAAGCTTTCTTT,CSVEGPLANTEAFF
NA,TRBJ2-7,15,TRBV27,TRBD2,TGTGCCAGCAGTCCCTCGGGGGGTCCCTCCTACGAGCAGTACTTC,CASSPSGGPSYEQYF
NA,TRBJ2-1,13,TRBV29-1,NA,TGCAGCGTTGTCGGGGGCCACTACAATGAGCAGTTCTTC,CSVVGGHYNEQFF
NA,TRBJ1-2,13,TRBV2,NA,TGTGCAGAGGGAGGGGACCTTAACTATGGCTACACCTTC,CAEGGDLNYGYTF
few,TRBJ2-2,17,TRBV7-9,NA,TGTGCCAGCAGCTTTGATGGGGCAGGCCGGAACACCGGGGAGCTGTTTTTT,CASSFDGAGRNTGELFF
once,TRBJ2-7,14,TRBV28,NA,TGTGCCAGCAGTTTGGGCAGAACCTCCTACGAGCAGTACTTC,CASSLGRTSYEQYF
NA,TRBJ1-5,15,TRBV4-1,NA,TGCGCCAGCAGCCGAAGGGCGGGGAGCAATCAGCCCCAGCATTTT,CASSRRAGSNQPQHF
NA,TRBJ1-5,14,TRBV5-6,NA,TGTGCCAGCAGCCTGAAGACGGGCAATCAGCCCCAGCATTTT,CASSLKTGNQPQHF
NA,TRBJ2-5,15,TRBV29-1,NA,TGCAGCGTTGAAGGTGGTATTGGGTGGAAAGAGACCCAGTACTTC,CSVEGGIGWKETQYF
NA,TRBJ2-1,16,TRBV27,NA,TGTGCCAGCAGTTTATCGAAGGGATTCTCTTTGGGTGAGCAGTTCTTC,CASSLSKGFSLGEQFF
NA,TRBJ2-3,12,TRBV5-4,NA,TGTGCCAGCAGCCCGGTTTCAGATACGCAGTATTTT,CASSPVSDTQYF
NA,TRBJ1-4,15,TRBV5-8,NA,TGTGCCAGCAGCTCCCTCTGGACCGAGAATGAAAAACTGTTTTTT,CASSSLWTENEKLFF
NA,TRBJ1-1,13,TRBV7-2,NA,TGTGCCAGCAGCTTACCCGGGGGCACTGAAGCTTTCTTT,CASSLPGGTEAFF
once,TRBJ2-6,14,TRBV11-3,NA,TGTGCCAGCAGCCCAAGATCTGGGGCCAACGTCCTGACTTTC,CASSPRSGANVLTF
NA,TRBJ1-2,13,TRBV19,NA,TGTGCCAGTGGAGACCGCGAAATCTATGGCTACACCTTC,CASGDREIYGYTF